This T cell receptor beta chain was sequenced in a study of T cells in Graves' hyperthyroidism and ophthalmopathy. TCR beta CDR3 sequences were amplified from RNA transcripts. The HTBI primer set was used in a first-round RT-PCR of the TCR CDR3. A single record per CDR3 protein comes from TCRdb applying MiXCR to the multiplex PCR reads. Of about 400,000 distinct CDR3 sequences in the sample, just under 15% were seen once. Patients showing uncontrolled infection, other autoimmune disease, pregnancy or lactation were ineligible. Points from the study as a whole: The model's output predicted ophthalmopathy at a median of roughly seven months prior to onset.

Germline V gives CDR1 LGHNA, CDR2 YNFKEQ. CDR3 length equals 14 residues. The V and J ends lost 0 bases and 11 bases, in that order; junction bases with no gene match: 8. This clonotype has only a few counts. The antigen is unknown. Sequencing was carried out using blood. The chain combines TRBV4-2 with TRBJ1-1; 8 nucleotides agree with TRBD1. The clonotype comes from a woman aged 25 to 39 with Graves' hyperthyroidism. The CDR3 loop is CASSQDRLDRVAFF. The CDR3 nucleotides are TGTGCCAGCAGCCAAGACCGTTTGGACAGGGTTGCTTTCTTT.